This T cell receptor beta chain was sequenced for a study of CD8 T cells in Susac syndrome. From blood CD8+ and CD4+ T cells, TCR beta sequences were generated. Reverse transcription of 0.5 to 1 ug RNA was performed with random hexamers. Via MiXCR, TCRdb re-called the immunoSEQ multiplex PCR reads, giving one row per CDR3 protein. The table shows approximately 200,000 distinct CDR3 sequences, with 85% to 95% occurring only once. The CDR3 consists of 14 residues. Trimming cost V 4 bases and J 7 bases, with 16 bases left between them. Looked up from germline, CDR1 is SEHNR and CDR2 is FQNEAQ (reference sequence).

The sequenced sample was CD4+ T cells from PBMCs. The source of this sequence is a human donor with multiple sclerosis. The V call is TRBV7-9, the J call TRBJ2-5; D could derive from TRBD1 or TRBD2 (5 bases each). CDR3 sequence: CASSYGAAGGTQYF. Written as DNA, the CDR3 is TGTGCCAGCAGCTACGGGGCCGCAGGCGGGACCCAGTACTTC. The whole variable domain, remainder taken from reference TRBV7-9 and TRBJ2-5, is DTGVSQNPRHKITKRGQNVTFRCDPISEHNRLYWYRQTLGQGPEFLTYFQNEAQLEKSRLLSDRFSAERPKGSFSTLEIQRTEQGDSAMYLCASSYGAAGGTQYFGPGTRLLVL.